This TCR beta chain was identified during a study of T-cell memory formation after mild COVID-19. Background on the study: Clusters were largely donor specific.

Study outcomes and limitations: Mainly CM and EM harbored the contracting CD4+ clones; mainly EMRA harbored the CD8+ ones. Some SARS-CoV-2-responding clones were already detected in memory before infection.

Looked up from germline, CDR1 is ENHRY and CDR2 is SYGVKD. Trimming stripped 7 bases from V and 4 bases from J, with 7 bases between. CDR3 length equals 11 residues. Ten or more counts support this clonotype. Antigen: not known. TCRdb fed the 5' RACE reads into MiXCR, producing one record per CDR3 protein. The data hold under 450,000 distinct CDR3 sequences, with 20% to 25% observed a single time. Sequenced input: PBMCs or a T cell subset sorted from them (not recorded which). The J gene is TRBJ1-2, the V gene TRBV10-3; D may be TRBD1 (5 bases). The sequence derives from a man in his late teens or twenties who had mild COVID-19 (a few samples of this study predate the infection). Cell type and time point are not known. Here the CDR3 reads CAIKGSYGYTF. DNA for the CDR3: TGTGCCATCAAGGGGAGCTATGGCTACACCTTC.